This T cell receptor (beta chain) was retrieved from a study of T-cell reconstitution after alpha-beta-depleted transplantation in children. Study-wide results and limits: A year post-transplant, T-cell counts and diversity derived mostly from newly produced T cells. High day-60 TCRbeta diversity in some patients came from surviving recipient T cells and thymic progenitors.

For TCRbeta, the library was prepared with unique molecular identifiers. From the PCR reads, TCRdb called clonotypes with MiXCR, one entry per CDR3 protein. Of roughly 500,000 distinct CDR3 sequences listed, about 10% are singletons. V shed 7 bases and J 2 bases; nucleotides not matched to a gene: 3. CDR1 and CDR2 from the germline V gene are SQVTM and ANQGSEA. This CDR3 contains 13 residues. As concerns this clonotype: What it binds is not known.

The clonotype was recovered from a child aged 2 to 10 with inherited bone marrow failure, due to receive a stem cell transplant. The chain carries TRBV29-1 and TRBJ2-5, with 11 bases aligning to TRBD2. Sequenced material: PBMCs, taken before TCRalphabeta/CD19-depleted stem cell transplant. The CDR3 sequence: CSAGLAGQETQYF. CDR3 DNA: TGCAGCGCCGGACTAGCGGGTCAAGAGACCCAGTACTTC.